This T cell receptor beta chain is drawn from a study of T cell changes during pregnancy in multiple sclerosis. The CDR3 totals 16 residues. V was trimmed by 5 bases and J by 4 bases, leaving 20 bases between them. The germline V gene encodes CDR1 MNHEY and CDR2 SMNVEV (reference sequence). TCRdb's copy holds only in-frame clones and misses some; the assay was immunoSEQ multiplex PCR. The data contain about 34,000 clones, 90% of them singletons. V usage is TRBV27 and J usage is TRBJ2-5, with a tentative D call TRBD2 (6 bases). Sequenced material: CD8+ T cells from peripheral blood mononuclear cells, taken before pregnancy. The sequence was obtained from a female donor with multiple sclerosis, enrolled in a pregnancy study. The CDR3 DNA sequence: TGTGCCAGCAGTCCGCCGGGGGTATGGGGGATAGAGACCCAGTACTTC. The encoded protein is CASSPPGVWGIETQYF.